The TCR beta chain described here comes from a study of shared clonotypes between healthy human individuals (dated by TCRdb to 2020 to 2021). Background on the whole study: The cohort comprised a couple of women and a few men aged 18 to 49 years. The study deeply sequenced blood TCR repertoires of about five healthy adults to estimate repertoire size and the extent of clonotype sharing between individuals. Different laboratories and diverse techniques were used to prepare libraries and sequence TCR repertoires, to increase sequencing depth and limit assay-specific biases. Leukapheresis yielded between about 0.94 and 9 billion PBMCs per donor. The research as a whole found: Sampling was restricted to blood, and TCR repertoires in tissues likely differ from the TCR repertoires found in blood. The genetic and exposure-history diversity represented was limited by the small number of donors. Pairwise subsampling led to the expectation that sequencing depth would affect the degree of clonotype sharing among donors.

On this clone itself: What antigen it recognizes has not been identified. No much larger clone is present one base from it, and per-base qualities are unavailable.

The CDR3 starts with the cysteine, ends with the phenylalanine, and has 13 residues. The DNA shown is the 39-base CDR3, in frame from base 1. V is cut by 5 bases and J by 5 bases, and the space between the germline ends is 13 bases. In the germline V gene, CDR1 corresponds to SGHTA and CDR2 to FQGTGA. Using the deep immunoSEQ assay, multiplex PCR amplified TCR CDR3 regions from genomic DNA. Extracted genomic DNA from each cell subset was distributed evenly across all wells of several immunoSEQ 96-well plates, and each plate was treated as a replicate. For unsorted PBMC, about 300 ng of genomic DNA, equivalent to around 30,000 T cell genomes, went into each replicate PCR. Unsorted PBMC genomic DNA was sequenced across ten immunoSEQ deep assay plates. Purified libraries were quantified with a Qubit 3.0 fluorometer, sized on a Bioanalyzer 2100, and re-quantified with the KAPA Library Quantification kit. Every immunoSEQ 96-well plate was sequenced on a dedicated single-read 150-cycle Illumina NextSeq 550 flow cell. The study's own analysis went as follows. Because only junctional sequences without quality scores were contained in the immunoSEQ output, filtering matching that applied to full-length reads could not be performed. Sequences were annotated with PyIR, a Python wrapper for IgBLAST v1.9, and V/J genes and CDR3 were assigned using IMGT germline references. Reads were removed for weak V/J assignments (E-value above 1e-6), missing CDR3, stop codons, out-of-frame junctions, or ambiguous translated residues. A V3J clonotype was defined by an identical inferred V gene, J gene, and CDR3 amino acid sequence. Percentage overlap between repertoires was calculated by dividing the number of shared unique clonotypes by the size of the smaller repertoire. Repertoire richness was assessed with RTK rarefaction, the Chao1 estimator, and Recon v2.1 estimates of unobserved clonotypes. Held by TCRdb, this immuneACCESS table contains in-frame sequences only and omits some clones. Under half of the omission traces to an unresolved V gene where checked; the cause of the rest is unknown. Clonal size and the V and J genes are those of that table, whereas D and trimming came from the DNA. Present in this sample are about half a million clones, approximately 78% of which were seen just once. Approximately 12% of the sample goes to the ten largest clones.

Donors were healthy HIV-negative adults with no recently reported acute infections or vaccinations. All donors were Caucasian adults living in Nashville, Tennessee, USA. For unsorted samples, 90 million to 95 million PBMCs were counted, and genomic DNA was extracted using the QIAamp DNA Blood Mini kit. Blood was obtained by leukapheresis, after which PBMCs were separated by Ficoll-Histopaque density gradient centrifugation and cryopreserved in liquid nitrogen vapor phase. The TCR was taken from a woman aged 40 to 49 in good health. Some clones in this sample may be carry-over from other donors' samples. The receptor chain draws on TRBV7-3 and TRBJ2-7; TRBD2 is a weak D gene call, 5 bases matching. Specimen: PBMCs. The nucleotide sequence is TGTGCCAGCAGCCCGGGAAGAGGAGACGAGCAGTACTTC. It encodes CASSPGRGDEQYF.